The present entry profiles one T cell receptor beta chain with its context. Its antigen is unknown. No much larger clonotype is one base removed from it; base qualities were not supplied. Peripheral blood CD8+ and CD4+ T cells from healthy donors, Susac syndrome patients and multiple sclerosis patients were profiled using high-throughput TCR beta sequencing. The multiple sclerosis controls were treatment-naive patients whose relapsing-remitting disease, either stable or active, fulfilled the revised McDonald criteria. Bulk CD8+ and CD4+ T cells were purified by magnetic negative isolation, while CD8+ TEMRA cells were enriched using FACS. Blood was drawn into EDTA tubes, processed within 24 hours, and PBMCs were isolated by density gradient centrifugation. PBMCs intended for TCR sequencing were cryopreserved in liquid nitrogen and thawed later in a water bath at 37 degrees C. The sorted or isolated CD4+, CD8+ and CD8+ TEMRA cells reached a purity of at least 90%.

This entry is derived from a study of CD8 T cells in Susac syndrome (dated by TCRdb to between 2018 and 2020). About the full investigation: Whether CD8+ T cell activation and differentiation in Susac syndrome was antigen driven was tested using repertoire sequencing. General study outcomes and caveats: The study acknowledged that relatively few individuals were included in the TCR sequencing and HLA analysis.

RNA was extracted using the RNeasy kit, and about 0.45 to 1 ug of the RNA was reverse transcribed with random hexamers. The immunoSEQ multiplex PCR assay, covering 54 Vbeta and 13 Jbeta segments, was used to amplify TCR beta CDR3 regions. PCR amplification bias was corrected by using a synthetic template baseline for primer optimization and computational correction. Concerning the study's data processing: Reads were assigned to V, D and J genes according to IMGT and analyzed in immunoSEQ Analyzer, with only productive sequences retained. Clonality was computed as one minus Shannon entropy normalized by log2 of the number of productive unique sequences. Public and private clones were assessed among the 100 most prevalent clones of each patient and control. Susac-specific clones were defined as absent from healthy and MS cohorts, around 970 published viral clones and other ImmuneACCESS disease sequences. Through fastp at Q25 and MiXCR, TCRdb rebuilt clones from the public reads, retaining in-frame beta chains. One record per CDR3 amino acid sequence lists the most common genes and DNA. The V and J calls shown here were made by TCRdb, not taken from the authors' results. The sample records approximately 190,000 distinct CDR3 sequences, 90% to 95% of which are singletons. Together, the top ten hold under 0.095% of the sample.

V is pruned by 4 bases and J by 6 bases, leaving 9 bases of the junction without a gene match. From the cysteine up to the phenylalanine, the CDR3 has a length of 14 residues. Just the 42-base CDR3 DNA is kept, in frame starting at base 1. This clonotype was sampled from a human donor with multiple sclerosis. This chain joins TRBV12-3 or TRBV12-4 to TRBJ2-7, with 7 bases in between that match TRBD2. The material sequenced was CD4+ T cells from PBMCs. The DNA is TGTGCCAGCAGTTCTAGCGGTTCGAGGGTCGAGCAGTACTTC. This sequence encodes CASSSSGSRVEQYF.